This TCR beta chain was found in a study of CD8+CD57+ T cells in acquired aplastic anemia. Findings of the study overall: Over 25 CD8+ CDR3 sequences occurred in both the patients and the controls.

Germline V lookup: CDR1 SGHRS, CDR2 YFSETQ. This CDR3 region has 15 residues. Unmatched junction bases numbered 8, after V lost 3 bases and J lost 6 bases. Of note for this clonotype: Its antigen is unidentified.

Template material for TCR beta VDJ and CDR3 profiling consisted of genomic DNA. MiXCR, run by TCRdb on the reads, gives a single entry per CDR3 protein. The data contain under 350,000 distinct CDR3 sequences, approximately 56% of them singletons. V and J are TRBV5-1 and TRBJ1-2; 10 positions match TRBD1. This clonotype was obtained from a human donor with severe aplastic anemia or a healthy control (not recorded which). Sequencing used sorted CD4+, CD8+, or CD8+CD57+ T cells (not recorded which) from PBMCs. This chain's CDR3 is CASSYGQGEFDGYTF. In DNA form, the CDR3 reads TGCGCCAGCAGCTATGGACAGGGGGAATTCGATGGCTACACCTTC.